This TCR beta chain was profiled in a study of radiotherapy plus CTLA-4 blockade in lung cancer. The wider study: With about a third of patients having disease control, objective responses were seen in about 19%. Findings and limits, study-wide: Researchers report tumor-derived TCR clones expanding in blood after radiotherapy plus ipilimumab.

Sequenced by immunoSEQ multiplex PCR; TCRdb stores in-frame clones only, minus some. The data contain around 130,000 clones, about 87% of them seen just once; the ten biggest clones take up approximately 7%. V was cut by 4 bases and J by 8 bases, with 20 bases left in between. CDR3 length: 16 residues. The germline V gene encodes CDR1 LNHDA and CDR2 SQIVND (reference sequence). Of note for this clone: Its matching antigen is unknown.

The clonotype originates from a human donor with non-small cell lung cancer that progressed on radiotherapy plus ipilimumab. The chain recombines TRBV19 with TRBJ1-4; D is ambiguous. This material consisted of peripheral blood, taken from a patient treated with radiotherapy plus ipilimumab. This CDR3 reads CASSTSRTLWGEKLFF. The CDR3 nucleotides are TGTGCCAGTAGTACCTCGAGGACGTTGTGGGGAGAAAAACTGTTTTTT.